This T cell receptor (beta chain) was captured in a study of T cells in Graves' hyperthyroidism and ophthalmopathy. Study overall: Peripheral blood collection took place at initial diagnosis, before any treatment.

This clonotype occurred many times. Its antigen is undetermined. This CDR3 region has 16 residues. Germline CDR1 is LNHNV and CDR2 is YYDKDF (reference sequence). V lost 1 base, J lost 0 bases, and 12 bases lay in between. Enrolled ophthalmopathy patients presented with a Clinical Activity Score of at least 3, a NOSPECS grade of at least 4, and disease duration under 3 months. Findings and limits, study-wide: Among thyroid clonotypes expanded above 0.001, most also appeared in blood.

Amplification yielded TCR beta CDR3 regions, with RNA transcripts as the source. The HTBI primer set drove a first-round RT-PCR of the TCR CDR3. Each CDR3 protein gets one entry after TCRdb re-called the multiplex PCR reads with MiXCR. The top ten hold 11% of the sample, which has about 520,000 distinct CDR3 sequences, less than 25% seen once. The specimen sequenced was blood. The origin of this receptor is a woman in her 30s with Graves' ophthalmopathy. V is TRBV15 and J is TRBJ1-1, with D possibly being TRBD1 (5 bases). The CDR3 loop is CATSRGGTVMNTEAFF. In DNA form, the CDR3 reads TGTGCCACCAGCAGAGGAGGGACGGTTATGAACACTGAAGCTTTCTTT.